The present entry profiles one T cell receptor beta chain with its context. TCRdb re-derived calls from the RT-PCR reads in MiXCR, one entry per CDR3 protein. The table includes a few hundred thousand distinct CDR3 sequences, less than 50% detected once. The sample is drawn from a study of patients and donors after allogeneic stem cell transplantation. From germline, CDR1 is DFQATT and CDR2 SNEGSKA (reference sequence). CDR3 size: 17 residues. Deletions cut 3 bases from V and 3 bases from J, with 24 bases between. This chain connects TRBV20-1 to TRBJ2-7, with D tentatively TRBD1 or TRBD2 (7 bases each). The receptor was derived from a human donor who was either an allogeneic HSCT recipient or a stem cell or donor lymphocyte infusion donor (not recorded which). It is not recorded whose cells these are; they may come from a transplant donor. Material: blood, either unsorted or a sorted T cell fraction (not recorded which). The chain's CDR3 is CSASWLWEGANYYEQYF. The DNA of the CDR3 is TGCAGTGCTAGTTGGTTGTGGGAGGGGGCGAACTACTACGAGCAGTACTTC.